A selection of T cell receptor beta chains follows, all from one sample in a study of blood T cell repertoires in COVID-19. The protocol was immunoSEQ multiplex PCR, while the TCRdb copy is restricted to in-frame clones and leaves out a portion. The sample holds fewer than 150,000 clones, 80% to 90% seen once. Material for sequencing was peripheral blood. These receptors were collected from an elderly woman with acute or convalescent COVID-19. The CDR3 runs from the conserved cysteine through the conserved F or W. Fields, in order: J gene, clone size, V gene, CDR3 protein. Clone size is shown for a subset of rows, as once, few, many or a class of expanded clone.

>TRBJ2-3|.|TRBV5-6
CASSFSGGFDTQYF
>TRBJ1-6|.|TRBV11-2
CASSFLGDNSPLHF
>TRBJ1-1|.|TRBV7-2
CASSPWTGKNTEAFF
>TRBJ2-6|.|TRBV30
CAWSGDWANVLTF
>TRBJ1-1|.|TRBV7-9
CASSALMRTEAFF
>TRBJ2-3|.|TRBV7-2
CASSLGGLPTDTQYF
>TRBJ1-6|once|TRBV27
CASGRPVDRSVNQSPLHF
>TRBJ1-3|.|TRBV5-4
CASSLIGTGGNTIYF
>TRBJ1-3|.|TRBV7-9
CASSSGSSGNTIYF
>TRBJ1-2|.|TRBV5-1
CASSLGTRTAPHGYTF
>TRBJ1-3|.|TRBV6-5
CASSYSWTASGNTIYF
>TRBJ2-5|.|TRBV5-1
CASAGDGEETQYF
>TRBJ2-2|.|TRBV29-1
CSVGRWRKPMNTGELFF
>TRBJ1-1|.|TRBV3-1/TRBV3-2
CASTPEEGSEAFF
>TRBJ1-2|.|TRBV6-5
CASSEFQGAGYGYTF
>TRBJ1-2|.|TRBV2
CASRREQLNYGYTF
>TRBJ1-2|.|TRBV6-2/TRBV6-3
CASSLLQTGVGYTF
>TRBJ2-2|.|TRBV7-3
CASSPLYPSEDGELFF
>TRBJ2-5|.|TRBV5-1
CASSPRTGTGTQYF
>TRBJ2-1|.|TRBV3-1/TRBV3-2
CASSPRPRTSPSYNEQFF
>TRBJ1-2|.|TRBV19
CASSMGTGVSYGYTF
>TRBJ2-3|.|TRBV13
CASSLVAGLDTQYF
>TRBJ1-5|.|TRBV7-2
CASSFQGDQPQHF
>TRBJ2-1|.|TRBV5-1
CASSSQGYNEQFF
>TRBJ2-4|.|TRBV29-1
CSVIIRGRGIQYF
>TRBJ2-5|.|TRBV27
CASSSYETQYF
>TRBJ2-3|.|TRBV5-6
CASSLEPGSDTQYF
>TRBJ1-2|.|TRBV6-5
CASSYSFTPTVYGYTF
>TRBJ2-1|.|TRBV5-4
CASSLGQLGLEQFF
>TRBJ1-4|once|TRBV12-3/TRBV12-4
CASSLLTDGKLFF
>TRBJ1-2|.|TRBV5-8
CASSRGQAANGYTF
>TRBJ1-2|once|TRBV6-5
CASSLANYGYTF
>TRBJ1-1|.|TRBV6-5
CASTNRGSSAFF
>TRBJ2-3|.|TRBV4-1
CASSQDTGLAGYPSTDTQYF
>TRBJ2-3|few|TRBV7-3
CASSPFVLDTQYF
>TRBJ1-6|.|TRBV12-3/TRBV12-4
CASKVTGYSPLHF
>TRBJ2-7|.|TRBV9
CASSVVLYEQYF
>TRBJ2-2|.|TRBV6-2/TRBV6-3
CASSTQGPGELFF
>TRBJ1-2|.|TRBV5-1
CASSLALSGYGYTF
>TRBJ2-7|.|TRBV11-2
CASSLWGQGSAQYF
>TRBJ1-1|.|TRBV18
CASSATSMNTEAFF
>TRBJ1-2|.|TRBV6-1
CASSEPQGFYYGYTF
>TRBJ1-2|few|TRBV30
CACYLGGQGFNYGYTF
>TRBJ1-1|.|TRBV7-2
CASRPYRDDTEAFF
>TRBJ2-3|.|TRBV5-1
CASSFNINRGRVADTQYF
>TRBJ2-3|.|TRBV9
CASSSAGTGGTDTQYF
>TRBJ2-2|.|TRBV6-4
CASRPQGATGELFF
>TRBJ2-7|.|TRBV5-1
CASSAQGQFTYEQYF
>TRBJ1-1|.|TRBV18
CASSPNTGGVGAFF
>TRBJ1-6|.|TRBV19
CATRGDGSNSPLHF
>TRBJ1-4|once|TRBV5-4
CASSSQLEDEKLFF
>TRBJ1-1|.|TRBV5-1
CASSSGENTEAFF
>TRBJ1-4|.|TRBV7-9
CAAGALANEKLFF